This entry is about one T cell receptor beta chain. Expressed TCRB transcripts were sequenced, since all the RNA that had been isolated was reverse transcribed. The protocol was immunoSEQ multiplex PCR, while the TCRdb copy is restricted to in-frame clones and leaves out a portion. The data show 20,000 to 25,000 clones, with about 70% seen just once and approximately 2% held by the top ten. The record originates from a study of beta chain features in type 1 diabetes. Study-level background: Age, gender and cell yields were alike across patients and healthy donors.

The TCR sequence derives from a woman in her 40s in good health. The sequenced sample was Tregs from blood.

The CDR3 reads CASKGHGQYTGELFF. DNA of the CDR3: TGTGCCAGCAAAGGACACGGCCAATACACCGGGGAGCTGTTTTTT. The V gene is TRBV6-5, the J gene TRBJ2-2; D might be TRBD1 (5 bases). Looked up from germline, CDR1 is MNHEY and CDR2 is SVGAGI. This CDR3 is built from 15 residues. V was shortened by 7 bases and J by 3 bases, with 15 bases between the two germline ends.